This TCR beta chain comes out of a study of blood T cell repertoires in COVID-19. Whole-study context: Samples of COVID-19 (acute and convalescent) were obtained from the United States, Italy and Spain.

The CDR3 loop spans 16 amino acids. V was trimmed by 0 bases and J by 3 bases, leaving 14 bases between them. Germline-derived CDR1 and CDR2 are LGHDT and YNNKEL (reference sequence). The repertoire was sequenced with immunoSEQ multiplex PCR; TCRdb's copy has only in-frame clones and lacks some. The table has 73,000 or so clones, over 70% seen once. The genes are TRBV3-1 (or the pseudogene TRBV3-2) and TRBJ1-2; D is perhaps TRBD1 (6 bases). The TCR comes from a man aged 55 to 70 with acute or convalescent COVID-19. Sequencing was performed on peripheral blood. Here the CDR3 reads CASSQEGEGGDYGYTF. The CDR3 nucleotides are TGTGCCAGCAGCCAAGAGGGGGAGGGGGGTGACTATGGCTACACCTTC.